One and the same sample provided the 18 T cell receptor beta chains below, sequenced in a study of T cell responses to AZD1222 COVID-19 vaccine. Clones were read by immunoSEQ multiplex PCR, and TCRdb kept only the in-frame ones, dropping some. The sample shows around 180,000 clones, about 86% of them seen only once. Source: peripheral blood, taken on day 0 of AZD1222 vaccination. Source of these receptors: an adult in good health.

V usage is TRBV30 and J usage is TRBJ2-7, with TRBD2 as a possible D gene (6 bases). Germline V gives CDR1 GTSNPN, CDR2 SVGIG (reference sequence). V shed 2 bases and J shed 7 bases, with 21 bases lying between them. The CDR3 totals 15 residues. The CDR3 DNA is TGTGCCTGGAGTAGAGGTATAGCGGCCTCCCTGGAGCAGTACTTC. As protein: CAWSRGIAASLEQYF.

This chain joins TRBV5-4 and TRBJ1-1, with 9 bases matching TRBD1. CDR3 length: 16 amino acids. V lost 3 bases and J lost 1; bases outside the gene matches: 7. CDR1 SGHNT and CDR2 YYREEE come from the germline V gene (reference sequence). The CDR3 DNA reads TGTGCCAGCAGCTCGCGGACAGGGGCCGAGAACACTGAAGCTTTCTTT. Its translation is CASSSRTGAENTEAFF.

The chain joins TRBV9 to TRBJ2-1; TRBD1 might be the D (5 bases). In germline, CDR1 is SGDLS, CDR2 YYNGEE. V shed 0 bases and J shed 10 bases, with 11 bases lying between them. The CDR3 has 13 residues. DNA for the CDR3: TGTGCCAGCAGCGTAGGACAGCCCAAAGAGCAGTTCTTC. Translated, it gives CASSVGQPKEQFF. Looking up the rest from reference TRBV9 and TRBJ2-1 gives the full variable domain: DSGVTQTPKHLITATGQRVTLRCSPRSGDLSVYWYQQSLDQGLQFLIQYYNGEERAKGNILERFSAQQFPDLHSELNLSSLELGDSALYFCASSVGQPKEQFFGPGTRLTVL.

The chain's CDR3 is CATSREGGLAGSDTQYF. CDR3 bases: TGTGCCACCAGCAGAGAGGGGGGACTAGCGGGATCAGATACGCAGTATTTT. The gene calls are TRBV15 and TRBJ2-3; 13 positions agree with TRBD2. The CDR3 totals 17 residues. V lost 0 bases, J lost 4 bases, and 4 bases stayed unmatched. Germline loops: CDR1 LNHNV, CDR2 YYDKDF (reference sequence).

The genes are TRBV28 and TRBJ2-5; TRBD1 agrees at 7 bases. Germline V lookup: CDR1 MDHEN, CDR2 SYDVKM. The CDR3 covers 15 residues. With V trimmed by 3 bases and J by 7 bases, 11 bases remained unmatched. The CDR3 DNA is TGTGCCAGCAGTTTCTTTTTCAGGGGACAGTCGACCCAGTACTTC. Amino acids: CASSFFFRGQSTQYF.

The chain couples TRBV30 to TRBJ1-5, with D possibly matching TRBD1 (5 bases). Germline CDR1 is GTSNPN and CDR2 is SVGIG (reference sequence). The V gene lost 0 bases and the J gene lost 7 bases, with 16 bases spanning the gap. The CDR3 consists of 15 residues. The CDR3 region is CAWSVRGGRGQPQHF. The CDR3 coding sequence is TGTGCCTGGAGTGTAAGGGGAGGGCGCGGGCAGCCCCAGCATTTT.

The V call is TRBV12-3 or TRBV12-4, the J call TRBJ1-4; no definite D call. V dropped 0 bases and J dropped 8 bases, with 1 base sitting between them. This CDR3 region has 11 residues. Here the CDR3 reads CASSLAEKLFF. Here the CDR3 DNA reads TGTGCCAGCAGTTTAGCGGAAAAACTGTTTTTT.

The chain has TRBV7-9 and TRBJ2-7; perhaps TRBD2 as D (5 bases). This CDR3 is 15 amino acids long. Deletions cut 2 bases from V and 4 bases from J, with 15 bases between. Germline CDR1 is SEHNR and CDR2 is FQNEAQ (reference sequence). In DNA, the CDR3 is TGTGCCAGCAGCTTATGGCCCCCCGGGGAATACGAGCAGTACTTC. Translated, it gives CASSLWPPGEYEQYF.

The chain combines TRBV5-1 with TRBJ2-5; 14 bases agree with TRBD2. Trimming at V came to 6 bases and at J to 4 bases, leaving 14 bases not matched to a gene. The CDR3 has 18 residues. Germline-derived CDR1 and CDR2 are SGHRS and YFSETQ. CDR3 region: CASTLSSRLAGGGETQYF. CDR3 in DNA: TGCGCCAGCACCCTATCATCGCGACTAGCGGGAGGGGGAGAGACCCAGTACTTC.

As DNA, the CDR3 is TGTGCCTGGAGTTTACAGGAGAATCAGCCCCAGCATTTT. It codes for CAWSLQENQPQHF. This chain joins TRBV30 and TRBJ1-5; possible D gene TRBD1, 5 bases. Deletions cut 2 bases from V and 4 bases from J, with 9 bases between. The germline CDR1 and CDR2 sequences are GTSNPN and SVGIG (reference sequence). CDR3 length: 13 residues.

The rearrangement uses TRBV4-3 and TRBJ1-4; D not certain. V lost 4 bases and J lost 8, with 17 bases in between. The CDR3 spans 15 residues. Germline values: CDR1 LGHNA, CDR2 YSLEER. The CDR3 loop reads CASSPSLGFNEKLFF. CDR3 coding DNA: TGCGCCAGCAGCCCGAGTTTAGGGTTCAACGAAAAACTGTTTTTT.

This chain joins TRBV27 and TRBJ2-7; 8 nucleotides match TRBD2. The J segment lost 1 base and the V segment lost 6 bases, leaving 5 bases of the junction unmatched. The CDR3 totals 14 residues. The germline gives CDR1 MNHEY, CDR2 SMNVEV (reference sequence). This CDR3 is CASSTGGMSYEQYF. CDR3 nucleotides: TGTGCCAGCAGCACGGGGGGGATGTCCTACGAGCAGTACTTC.

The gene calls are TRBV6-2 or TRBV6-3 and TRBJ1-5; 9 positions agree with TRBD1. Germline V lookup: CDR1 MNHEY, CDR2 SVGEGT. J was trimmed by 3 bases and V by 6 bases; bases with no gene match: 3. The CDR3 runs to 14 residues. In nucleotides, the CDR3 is TGTGCCAGCAGCCGGACAGGGGACAATCAGCCCCAGCATTTT. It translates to CASSRTGDNQPQHF.

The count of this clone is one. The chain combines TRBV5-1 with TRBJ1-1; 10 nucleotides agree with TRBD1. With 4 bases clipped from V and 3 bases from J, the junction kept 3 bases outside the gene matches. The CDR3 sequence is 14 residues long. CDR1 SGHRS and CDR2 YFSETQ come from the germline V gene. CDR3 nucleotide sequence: TGCGCCAGCAGCGGGGGGACAGGGGACACTGAAGCTTTCTTT. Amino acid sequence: CASSGGTGDTEAFF.

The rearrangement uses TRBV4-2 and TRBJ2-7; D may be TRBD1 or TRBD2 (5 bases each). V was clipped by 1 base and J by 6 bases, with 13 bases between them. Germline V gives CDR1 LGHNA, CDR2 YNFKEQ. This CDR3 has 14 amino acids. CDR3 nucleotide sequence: TGTGCCAGCAGCCAAGGGGACGGTGGGACCGAGCAGTACTTC. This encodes CASSQGDGGTEQYF.

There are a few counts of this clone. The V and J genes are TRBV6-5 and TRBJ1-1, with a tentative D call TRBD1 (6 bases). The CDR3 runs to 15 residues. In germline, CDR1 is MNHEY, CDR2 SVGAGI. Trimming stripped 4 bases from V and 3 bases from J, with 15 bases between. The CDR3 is CASSSHRVVDTEAFF. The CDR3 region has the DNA TGTGCCAGCAGTTCCCACAGGGTCGTCGACACTGAAGCTTTCTTT.

The CDR3, as DNA: TGTGCCATCTCCAATCACGGGCCCTCGGAGACCCAGTACTTC. It is translated as CAISNHGPSETQYF. The chain combines TRBV6-5 with TRBJ2-5; D not certain. This CDR3 is built from 14 residues. Germline V gene lookup returns CDR1 MNHEY and CDR2 SVGAGI. Trimming took off 10 bases at V and 5 bases at J, with 20 bases between the two ends.

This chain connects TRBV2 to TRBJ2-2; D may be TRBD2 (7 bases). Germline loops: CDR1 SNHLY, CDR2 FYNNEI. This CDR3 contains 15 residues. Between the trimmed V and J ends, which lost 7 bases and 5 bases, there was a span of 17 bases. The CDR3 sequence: CASTESRGGTGELFF. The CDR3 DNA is TGTGCCAGCACAGAAAGTAGGGGGGGGACCGGGGAGCTGTTTTTT.